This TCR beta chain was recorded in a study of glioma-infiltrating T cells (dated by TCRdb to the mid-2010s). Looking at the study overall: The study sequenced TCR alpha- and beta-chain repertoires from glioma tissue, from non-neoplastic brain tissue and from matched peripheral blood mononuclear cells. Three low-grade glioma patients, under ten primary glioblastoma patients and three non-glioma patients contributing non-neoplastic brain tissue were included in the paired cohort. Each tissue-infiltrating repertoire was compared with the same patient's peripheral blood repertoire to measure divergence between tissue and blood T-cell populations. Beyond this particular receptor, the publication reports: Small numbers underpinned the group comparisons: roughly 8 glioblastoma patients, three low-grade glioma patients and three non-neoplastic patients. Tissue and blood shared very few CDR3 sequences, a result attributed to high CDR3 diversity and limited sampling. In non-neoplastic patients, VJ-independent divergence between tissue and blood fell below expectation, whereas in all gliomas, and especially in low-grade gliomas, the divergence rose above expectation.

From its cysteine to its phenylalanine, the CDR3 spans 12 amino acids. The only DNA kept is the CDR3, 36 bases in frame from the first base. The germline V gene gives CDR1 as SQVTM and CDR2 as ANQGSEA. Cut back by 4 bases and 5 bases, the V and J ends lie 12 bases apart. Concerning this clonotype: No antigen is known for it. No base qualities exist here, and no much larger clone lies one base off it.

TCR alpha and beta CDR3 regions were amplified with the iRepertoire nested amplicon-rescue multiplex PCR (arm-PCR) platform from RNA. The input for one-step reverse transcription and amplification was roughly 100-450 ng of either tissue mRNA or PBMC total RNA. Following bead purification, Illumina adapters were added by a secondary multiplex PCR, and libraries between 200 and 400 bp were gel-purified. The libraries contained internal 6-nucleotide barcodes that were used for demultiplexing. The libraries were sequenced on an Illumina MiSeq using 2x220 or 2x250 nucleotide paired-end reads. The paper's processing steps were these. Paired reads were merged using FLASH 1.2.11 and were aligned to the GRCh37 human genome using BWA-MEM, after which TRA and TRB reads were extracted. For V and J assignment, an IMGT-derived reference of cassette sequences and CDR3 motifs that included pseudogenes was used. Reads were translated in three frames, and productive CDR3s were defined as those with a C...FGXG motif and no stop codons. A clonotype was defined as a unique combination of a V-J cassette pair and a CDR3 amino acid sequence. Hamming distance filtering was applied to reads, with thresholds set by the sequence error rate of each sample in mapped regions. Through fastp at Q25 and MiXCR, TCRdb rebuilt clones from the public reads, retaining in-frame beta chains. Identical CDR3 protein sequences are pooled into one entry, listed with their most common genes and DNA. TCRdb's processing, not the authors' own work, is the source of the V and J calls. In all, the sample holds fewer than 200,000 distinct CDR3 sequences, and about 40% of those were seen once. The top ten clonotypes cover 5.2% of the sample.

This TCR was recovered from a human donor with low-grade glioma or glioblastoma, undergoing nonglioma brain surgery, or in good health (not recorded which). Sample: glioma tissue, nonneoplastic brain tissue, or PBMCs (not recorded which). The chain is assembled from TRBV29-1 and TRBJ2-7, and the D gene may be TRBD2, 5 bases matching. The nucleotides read TGCAGCGTTGTGGGCGGGCTCCACGAGCAGTACTTC. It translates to CSVVGGLHEQYF.